This T cell receptor (beta chain) was found in a study of technical replicates of blood from a few donors (dated by TCRdb to the late 2010s). Trimming costs V 0 bases and J 2 bases, and their ends lie 10 bases apart. The CDR3 sequence holds 15 residues, the cysteine and phenylalanine included. Only the CDR3 part of the read is kept: 45 bases, read in frame from the first base. From the germline V gene, CDR1 is SGDLS and CDR2 is YYNGEE. In regard to this clone: No cognate antigen has been identified for it. Per-base qualities were not stored, and no clone one base away is much larger.

The method behind the library was the immunoSEQ multiplex PCR assay. TCRdb re-hosts the immuneACCESS table, in-frame sequences only. Its copies lack some clones; in the studies checked, an unresolved V gene accounts for under half of them, and the cause for the rest is not known. Present in this sample are 75,000 to 90,000 clones, approximately 95% of which were seen just once. Around 0.3% of the sample comes from the top ten. The source is a human donor in good health. Sequencing used T cells isolated from PBMCs. This chain joins TRBV9 to TRBJ2-3; a tentative D call is TRBD2 (6 bases match). For the CDR3, the sequence is CASSVAGVVTDTQYF. The nucleotides are TGTGCCAGCAGCGTAGCGGGAGTGGTCACAGATACGCAGTATTTT.